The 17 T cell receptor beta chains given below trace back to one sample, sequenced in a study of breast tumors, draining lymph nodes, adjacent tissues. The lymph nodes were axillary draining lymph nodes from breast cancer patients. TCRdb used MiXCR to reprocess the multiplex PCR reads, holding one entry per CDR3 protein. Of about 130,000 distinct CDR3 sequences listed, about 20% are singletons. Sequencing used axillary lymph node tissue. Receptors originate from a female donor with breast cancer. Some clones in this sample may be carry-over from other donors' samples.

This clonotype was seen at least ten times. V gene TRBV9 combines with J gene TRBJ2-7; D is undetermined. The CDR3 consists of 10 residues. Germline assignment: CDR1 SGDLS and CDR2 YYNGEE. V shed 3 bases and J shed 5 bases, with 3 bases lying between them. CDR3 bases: TGTGCCAGCAGCGACAACGAGCAGTACTTC. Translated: CASSDNEQYF.

This chain's CDR3 is CSDRDRGNQPQHF. Written as DNA, the CDR3 is TGCAGTGACCGGGACAGGGGTAATCAGCCCCAGCATTTT. The rearrangement uses TRBV20-1 and TRBJ1-5; 10 nucleotides match TRBD1. Germline-derived CDR1 and CDR2 are DFQATT and SNEGSKA (reference sequence). The CDR3 spans 13 residues. Trimming at V came to 7 bases and at J to 4 bases, leaving 4 bases not matched to a gene.

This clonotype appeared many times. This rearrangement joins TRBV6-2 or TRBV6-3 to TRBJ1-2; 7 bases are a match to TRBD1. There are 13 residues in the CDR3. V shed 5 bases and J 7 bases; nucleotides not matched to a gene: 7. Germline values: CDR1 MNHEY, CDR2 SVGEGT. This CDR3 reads CASSRPAGGGYTF. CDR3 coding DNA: TGTGCCAGCAGTCGGCCGGCAGGGGGTGGCTACACCTTC.

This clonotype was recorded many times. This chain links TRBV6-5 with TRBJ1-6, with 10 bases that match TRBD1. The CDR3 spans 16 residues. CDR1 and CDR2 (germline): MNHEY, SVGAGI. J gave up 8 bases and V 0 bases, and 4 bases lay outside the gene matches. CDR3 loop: CASSYSDRGLYSPLHF. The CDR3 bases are TGTGCCAGCAGTTACTCAGACAGGGGGCTTTATTCACCCCTCCACTTT.

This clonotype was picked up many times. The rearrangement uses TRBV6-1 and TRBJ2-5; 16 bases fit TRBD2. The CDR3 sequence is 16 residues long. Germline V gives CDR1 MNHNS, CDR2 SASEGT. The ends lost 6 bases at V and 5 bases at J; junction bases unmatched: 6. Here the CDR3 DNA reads TGTGCCAGCAGCGAGCCGGGACTAGCGGGAGGGGAGACCCAGTACTTC. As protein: CASSEPGLAGGETQYF.

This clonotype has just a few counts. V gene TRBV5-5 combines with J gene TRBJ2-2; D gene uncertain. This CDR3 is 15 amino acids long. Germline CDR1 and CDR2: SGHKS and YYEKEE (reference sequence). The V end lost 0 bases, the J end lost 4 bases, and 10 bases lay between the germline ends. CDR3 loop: CASSLGRRSTGELFF. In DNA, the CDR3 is TGTGCCAGCAGCTTGGGCAGAAGGAGCACCGGGGAGCTGTTTTTT.

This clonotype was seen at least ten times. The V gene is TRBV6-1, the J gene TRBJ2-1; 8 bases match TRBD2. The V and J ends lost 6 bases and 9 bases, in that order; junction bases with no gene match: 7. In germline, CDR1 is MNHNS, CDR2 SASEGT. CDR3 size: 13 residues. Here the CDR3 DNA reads TGTGCCAGCAGCACCGGGAGGGCCCTTGAGCAGTTCTTC. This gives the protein CASSTGRALEQFF.

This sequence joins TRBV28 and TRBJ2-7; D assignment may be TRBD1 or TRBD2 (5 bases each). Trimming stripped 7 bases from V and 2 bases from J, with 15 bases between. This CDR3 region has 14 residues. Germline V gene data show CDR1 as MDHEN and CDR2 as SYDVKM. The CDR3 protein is CASKSTGTPYEQYF. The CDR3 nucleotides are TGTGCCAGCAAGTCGACCGGGACCCCCTACGAGCAGTACTTC. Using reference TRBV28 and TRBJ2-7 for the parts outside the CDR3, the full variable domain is DVKVTQSSRYLVKRTGEKVFLECVQDMDHENMFWYRQDPGLGLRLIYFSYDVKMKEKGDIPEGYSVSREKKERFSLILESASTNQTSMYLCASKSTGTPYEQYFGPGTRLTVT.

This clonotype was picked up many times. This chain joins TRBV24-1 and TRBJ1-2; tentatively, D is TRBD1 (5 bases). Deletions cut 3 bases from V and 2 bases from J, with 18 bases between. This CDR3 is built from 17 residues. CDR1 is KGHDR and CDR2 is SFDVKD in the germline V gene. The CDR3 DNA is TGTGCCACCAGTGATGGAGTCGGGGCGAAGGGCAACTATGGCTACACCTTC. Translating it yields CATSDGVGAKGNYGYTF.

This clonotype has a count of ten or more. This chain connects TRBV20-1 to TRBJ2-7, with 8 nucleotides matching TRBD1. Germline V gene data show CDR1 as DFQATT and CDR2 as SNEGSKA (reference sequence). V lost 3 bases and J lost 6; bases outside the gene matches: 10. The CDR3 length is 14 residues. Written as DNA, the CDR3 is TGCAGTGCTAGTTGGCAGGGGGCAGATTTCGAGCAGTACTTC. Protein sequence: CSASWQGADFEQYF.

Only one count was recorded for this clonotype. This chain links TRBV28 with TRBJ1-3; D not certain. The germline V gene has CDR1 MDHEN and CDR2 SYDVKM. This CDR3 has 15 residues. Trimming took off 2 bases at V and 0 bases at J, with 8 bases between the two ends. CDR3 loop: CASSLLGFSGNTIYF. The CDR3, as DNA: TGTGCCAGCAGTTTACTTGGATTCTCTGGAAACACCATATATTTT.

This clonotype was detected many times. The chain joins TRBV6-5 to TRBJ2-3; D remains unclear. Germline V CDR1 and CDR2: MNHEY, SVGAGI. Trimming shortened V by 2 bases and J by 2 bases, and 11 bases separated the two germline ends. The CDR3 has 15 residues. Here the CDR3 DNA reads TGTGCCAGCAGTTACGGAGCAGGCTTCACAGATACGCAGTATTTT. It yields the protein CASSYGAGFTDTQYF.

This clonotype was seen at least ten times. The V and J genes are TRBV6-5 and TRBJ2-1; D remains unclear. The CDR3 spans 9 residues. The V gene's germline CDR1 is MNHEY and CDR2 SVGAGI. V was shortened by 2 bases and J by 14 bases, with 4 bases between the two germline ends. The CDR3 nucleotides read TGTGCCAGCAGTTACCAAGAGTTCTTC. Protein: CASSYQEFF.

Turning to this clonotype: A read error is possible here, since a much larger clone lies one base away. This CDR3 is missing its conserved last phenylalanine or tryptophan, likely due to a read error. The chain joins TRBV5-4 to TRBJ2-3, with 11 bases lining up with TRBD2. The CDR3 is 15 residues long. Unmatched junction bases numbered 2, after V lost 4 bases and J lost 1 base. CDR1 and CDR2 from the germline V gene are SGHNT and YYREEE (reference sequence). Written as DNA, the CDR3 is TGTGCCAGCAGCCAGACTAGCGGGGGCACAGATACGCAGTATTTG. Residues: CASSQTSGGTDTQYL.

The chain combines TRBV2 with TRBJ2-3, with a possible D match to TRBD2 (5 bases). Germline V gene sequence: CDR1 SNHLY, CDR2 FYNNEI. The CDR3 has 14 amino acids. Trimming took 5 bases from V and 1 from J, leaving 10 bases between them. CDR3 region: CASSWLAGTDTQYF. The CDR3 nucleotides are TGTGCCAGCAGTTGGCTAGCAGGCACAGATACGCAGTATTTT.

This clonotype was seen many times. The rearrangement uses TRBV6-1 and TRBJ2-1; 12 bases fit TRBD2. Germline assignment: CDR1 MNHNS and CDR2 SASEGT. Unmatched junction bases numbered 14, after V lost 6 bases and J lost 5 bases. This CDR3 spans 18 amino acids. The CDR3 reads CASRASTSGRIYHNEQFF. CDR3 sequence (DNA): TGTGCCAGCAGAGCCTCGACTAGCGGGAGAATCTACCACAATGAGCAGTTCTTC.

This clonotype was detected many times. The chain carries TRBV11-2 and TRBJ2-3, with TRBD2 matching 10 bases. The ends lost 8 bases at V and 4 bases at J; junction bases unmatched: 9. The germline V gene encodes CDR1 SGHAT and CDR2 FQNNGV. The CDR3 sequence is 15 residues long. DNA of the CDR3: TGTGCCAGCGCCAAGCGGGGGGGCTTAGCAGATACGCAGTATTTT. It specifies CASAKRGGLADTQYF.